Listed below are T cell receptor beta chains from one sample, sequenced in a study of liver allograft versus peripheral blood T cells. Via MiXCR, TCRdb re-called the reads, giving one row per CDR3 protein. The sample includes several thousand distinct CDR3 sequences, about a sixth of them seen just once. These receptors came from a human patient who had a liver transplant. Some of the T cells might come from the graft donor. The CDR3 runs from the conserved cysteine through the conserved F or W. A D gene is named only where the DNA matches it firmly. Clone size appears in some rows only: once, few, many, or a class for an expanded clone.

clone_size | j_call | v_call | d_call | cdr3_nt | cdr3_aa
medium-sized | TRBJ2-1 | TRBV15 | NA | TGTGCCACCAGCAGAGAAGCCTTTTCCTACAATGAGCAGTTCTTC | CATSREAFSYNEQFF
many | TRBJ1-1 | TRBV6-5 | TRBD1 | TGTGCCAGCAGAGAGGACAGGGGGCTGGGGACGGCTTTCTTT | CASREDRGLGTAFF
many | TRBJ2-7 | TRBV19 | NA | TGTGCCAGTAGTCACCTTACATGGTCCGAGCAGTACTTC | CASSHLTWSEQYF
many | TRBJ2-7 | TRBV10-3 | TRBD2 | TGTGCCATCAGTGACCGGACTAGCGGGAAGTCCTACGAGCAGTACTTC | CAISDRTSGKSYEQYF
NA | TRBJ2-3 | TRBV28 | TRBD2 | TGTGCCAGCAGTTTAAAGGCTAGCGGGACCACAGATACGCAGTATTTT | CASSLKASGTTDTQYF
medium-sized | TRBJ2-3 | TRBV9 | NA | TGTGCCAGCAGCGTAGAAGGGGGGTGGACAGATACGCAGTATTTT | CASSVEGGWTDTQYF
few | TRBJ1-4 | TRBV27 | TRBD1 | TGTGCCAGCAGTTTATACCCGGGACAGGGGAATGAAAAACTGTTTTTT | CASSLYPGQGNEKLFF
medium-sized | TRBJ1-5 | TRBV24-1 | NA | TGTGCCACCAGTGATTACGGTGGAGATCAGCCCCAGCATTTT | CATSDYGGDQPQHF
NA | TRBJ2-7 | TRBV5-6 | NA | TGTGCCAGCAGCTTGGGGGTCGGCTACGAGCAGTACTTC | CASSLGVGYEQYF
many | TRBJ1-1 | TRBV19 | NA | TGTGCCAGTAGTCCAAGATTAGACAGCTACACTGAAGCTTTCTTT | CASSPRLDSYTEAFF
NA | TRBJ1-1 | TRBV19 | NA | TGTGCCAGTAGTATCCCAGCGGGGGGGAACACTGAAGCTTTCTTT | CASSIPAGGNTEAFF
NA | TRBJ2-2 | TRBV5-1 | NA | TGCGCCAGCCACCAGGCCGGAGAAAGACCACCCGGGGAGCTGTTTTTT | CASHQAGERPPGELFF
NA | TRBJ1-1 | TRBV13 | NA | TGTGCCAGCAGCTTAGGGTGGCAAGCTTTCTTT | CASSLGWQAFF
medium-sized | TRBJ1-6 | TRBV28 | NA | TGTGCCAGCAGTTTGAGGGGGTACGCTCCACCCCTCCACTTT | CASSLRGYAPPLHF
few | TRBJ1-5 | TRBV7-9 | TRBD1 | TGTGCCAGCAGAAGGACAGGGGTTAGCAATCAGCCCCAGCATTTT | CASRRTGVSNQPQHF
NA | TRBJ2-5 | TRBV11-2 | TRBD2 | TGTGCCAGCAGCGTGACAGCGGGGGGGCCGCAAGAGACCCAGTACTTC | CASSVTAGGPQETQYF
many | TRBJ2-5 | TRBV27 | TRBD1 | TGTGCCAGCAGATACAGGGGGCGCGGAGAGACCCAGTACTTC | CASRYRGRGETQYF
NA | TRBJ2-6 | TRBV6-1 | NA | TGTGCCAGCAAGAGTCCTGGGGCCAACGTCCTGACTTTC | CASKSPGANVLTF
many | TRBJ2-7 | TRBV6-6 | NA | TGTGCCAACGGCCTGGACGGTTCCTACGAGCAGTACTTC | CANGLDGSYEQYF
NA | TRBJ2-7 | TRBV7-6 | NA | TGTGCCAGCAGCCCGGGACCCAACTACGAGCAGTACTTC | CASSPGPNYEQYF
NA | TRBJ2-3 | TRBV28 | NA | TGTGCCAGCAGTCCCCCGGGCCGCACAGATACGCAGTATTTT | CASSPPGRTDTQYF
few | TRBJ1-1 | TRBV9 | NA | TGTGCCAGCAGCGCGGGGCGATCGGAAGCTTTCTTT | CASSAGRSEAFF
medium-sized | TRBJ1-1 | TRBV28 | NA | TGTGCCAGCAGCTTCGGAAACACTGAAGCTTTCTTT | CASSFGNTEAFF
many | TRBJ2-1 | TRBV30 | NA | TGTGCCTGGAGTGATGAGGAAAGCTCCTACAATGAGCAGTTCTTC | CAWSDEESSYNEQFF
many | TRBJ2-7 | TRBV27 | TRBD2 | TGTGCCAGCAGTCTCACCCCAGTTCTAGCGGACTATTTCTACGAGCAGTACTTC | CASSLTPVLADYFYEQYF
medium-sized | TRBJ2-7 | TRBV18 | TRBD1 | TGTGCCAGCTCACCGAATAAGGGACAGGGTGAGGGCGAGCAGTACTTC | CASSPNKGQGEGEQYF
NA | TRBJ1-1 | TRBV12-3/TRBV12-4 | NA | TGTGCCAGCAGTTTAGTCGGGGTCCGCACTGAAGCTTTCTTT | CASSLVGVRTEAFF
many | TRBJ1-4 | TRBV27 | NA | TGTGCCAGCAGTCTAAACCCGGGGGGTGGGGAAAAACTGTTTTTT | CASSLNPGGGEKLFF